This entry concerns a single TCR beta chain. The antigen is not known. This entry belongs to a study of identical twins. Overall study results and limits: For cord blood, abundant beta clonotypes had fewer insertions, unlike memory repertoires, which showed none.

A universal primer binding site was introduced by template switching. The final cDNA contained unique molecular identifiers. TCRdb re-derived calls from the 5' RACE reads in MiXCR, one entry per CDR3 protein. Among 750,000 to 950,000 distinct CDR3 sequences listed, roughly an eighth were seen once. Trimming took off 5 bases at V and 0 bases at J, with 13 bases between the two ends. The CDR3 has 15 residues. Germline-derived CDR1 and CDR2 are DFQATT and SNEGSKA (reference sequence). These records were also assigned to another study, of yellow fever vaccine responses in identical twins.

The sample comprised PBMCs. The V and J genes are TRBV20-1 and TRBJ2-2; TRBD2 is a possible D gene (5 bases). This clonotype was sampled from a young woman in good health. The CDR3 protein is CSALRGYANTGELFF. The CDR3 region has the DNA TGCAGTGCTTTACGGGGTTACGCGAACACCGGGGAGCTGTTTTTT.